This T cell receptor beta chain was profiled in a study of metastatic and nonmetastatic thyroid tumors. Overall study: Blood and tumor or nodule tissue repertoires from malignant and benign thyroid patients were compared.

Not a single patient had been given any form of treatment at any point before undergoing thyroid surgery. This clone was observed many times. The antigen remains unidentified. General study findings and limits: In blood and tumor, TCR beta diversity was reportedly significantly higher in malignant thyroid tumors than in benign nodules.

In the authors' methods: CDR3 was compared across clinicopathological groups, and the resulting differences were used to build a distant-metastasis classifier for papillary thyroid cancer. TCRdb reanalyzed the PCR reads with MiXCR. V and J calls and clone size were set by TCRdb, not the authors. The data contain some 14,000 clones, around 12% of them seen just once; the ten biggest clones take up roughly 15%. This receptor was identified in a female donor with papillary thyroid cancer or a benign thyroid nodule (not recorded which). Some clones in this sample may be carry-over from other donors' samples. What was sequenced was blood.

The CDR3 protein is CASSGGLGGETQYF. In DNA form, the CDR3 reads TGTGCCAGCAGCGGGGGCCTGGGTGGAGAGACCCAGTACTTC. The V call is TRBV9, the J call TRBJ2-5, with a possible D match to TRBD1 (5 bases). Trimming left V 3 bases short and J 4 bases short, with 13 bases between. Germline CDR1 SGDLS, CDR2 YYNGEE. The CDR3 runs 14 residues.